This is a list of T cell receptor beta chains from one sample in a study of T cells after yellow fever vaccination. From the 5' RACE reads, TCRdb called clonotypes with MiXCR, one entry per CDR3 protein. Among around 300,000 distinct CDR3 sequences listed, approximately 13% were seen once. Sequencing used CD4+ T cells sorted from PBMCs, obtained 45 days after the yellow fever booster vaccination. These receptors originate from a young man who received the YFV17D yellow fever vaccine. CDR3s include the opening cysteine and the closing phenylalanine or tryptophan. Fields, in order: CDR3 protein, CDR3 DNA, J gene, D gene, V gene, CDR3 length, clone size. The D gene is left open where the match is weak. A clone size is listed for some rows: how often the clone was seen (once, few, many), or a class if it is expanded.

CDR3 protein: CSASSGGNQPQHF; CDR3 DNA: TGCAGTGCTAGTTCCGGAGGGAATCAGCCCCAGCATTTT; J gene: TRBJ1-5; D gene: .; V gene: TRBV20-1; CDR3 length: 13; clone size: .
CDR3 protein: CASSLQQGRNEQYF; CDR3 DNA: TGTGCCAGCAGCTTGCAACAGGGCCGGAACGAGCAGTACTTC; J gene: TRBJ2-7; D gene: .; V gene: TRBV7-2; CDR3 length: 14; clone size: few
CDR3 protein: CSVEEGSGTEAFF; CDR3 DNA: TGCAGCGTTGAAGAAGGGTCAGGCACTGAAGCTTTCTTT; J gene: TRBJ1-1; D gene: .; V gene: TRBV29-1; CDR3 length: 13; clone size: .
CDR3 protein: CASSVGLMMDGPRNGYTF; CDR3 DNA: TGTGCCAGCAGCGTAGGATTAATGATGGACGGACCGAGGAATGGCTACACCTTC; J gene: TRBJ1-2; D gene: .; V gene: TRBV9; CDR3 length: 18; clone size: few
CDR3 protein: CSANPGYGYTF; CDR3 DNA: TGCAGTGCGAATCCGGGATATGGCTACACCTTC; J gene: TRBJ1-2; D gene: .; V gene: TRBV20-1; CDR3 length: 11; clone size: .
CDR3 protein: CASSLVRARDTQYF; CDR3 DNA: TGCGCCAGCAGCTTGGTGAGGGCCCGGGATACGCAGTATTTT; J gene: TRBJ2-3; D gene: .; V gene: TRBV5-1; CDR3 length: 14; clone size: .
CDR3 protein: CATSRLNTGDTQYF; CDR3 DNA: TGTGCCACCAGCAGACTAAATACGGGAGATACGCAGTATTTT; J gene: TRBJ2-3; D gene: .; V gene: TRBV15; CDR3 length: 14; clone size: .
CDR3 protein: CASSWGKDTGELFF; CDR3 DNA: TGTGCCAGCAGTTGGGGGAAGGACACCGGGGAGCTGTTTTTT; J gene: TRBJ2-2; D gene: .; V gene: TRBV6-5; CDR3 length: 14; clone size: .
CDR3 protein: CASRTHRGPRETQYF; CDR3 DNA: TGTGCCAGCAGGACTCACAGGGGGCCGAGAGAGACCCAGTACTTC; J gene: TRBJ2-5; D gene: TRBD1; V gene: TRBV7-2; CDR3 length: 15; clone size: few
CDR3 protein: CASSIDRVQETQYF; CDR3 DNA: TGTGCCAGCAGCATTGACAGAGTCCAAGAGACCCAGTACTTC; J gene: TRBJ2-5; D gene: .; V gene: TRBV7-2; CDR3 length: 14; clone size: many
CDR3 protein: CASSLLHDGELFF; CDR3 DNA: TGTGCCAGCAGCTTACTGCATGACGGGGAGCTGTTTTTT; J gene: TRBJ2-2; D gene: .; V gene: TRBV7-9; CDR3 length: 13; clone size: few
CDR3 protein: CASSQGGRNTDTQYF; CDR3 DNA: TGTGCCAGCAGCCAAGGTGGACGCAACACAGATACGCAGTATTTT; J gene: TRBJ2-3; D gene: .; V gene: TRBV3-1; CDR3 length: 15; clone size: .
CDR3 protein: CASSGSGSHSYNEQFF; CDR3 DNA: TGTGCCAGCAGCGGTAGCGGGAGCCACTCCTACAATGAGCAGTTCTTC; J gene: TRBJ2-1; D gene: TRBD2; V gene: TRBV9; CDR3 length: 16; clone size: few
CDR3 protein: CSASFPEQYF; CDR3 DNA: TGCAGTGCTAGTTTCCCTGAGCAGTACTTC; J gene: TRBJ2-7; D gene: .; V gene: TRBV20-1; CDR3 length: 10; clone size: .
CDR3 protein: CSARFQSNTGELFF; CDR3 DNA: TGCAGTGCTAGATTTCAGTCGAACACCGGGGAGCTGTTTTTT; J gene: TRBJ2-2; D gene: .; V gene: TRBV20-1; CDR3 length: 14; clone size: few
CDR3 protein: CASSLVRGWTDTQYF; CDR3 DNA: TGTGCCAGCAGCTTAGTGAGGGGCTGGACAGATACGCAGTATTTT; J gene: TRBJ2-3; D gene: .; V gene: TRBV7-9; CDR3 length: 15; clone size: few
CDR3 protein: CASATGDNSNQPQHF; CDR3 DNA: TGTGCCTCCGCGACAGGGGACAATAGCAATCAGCCCCAGCATTTT; J gene: TRBJ1-5; D gene: TRBD1; V gene: TRBV10-3; CDR3 length: 15; clone size: .
CDR3 protein: CSAMALPRYNEQFF; CDR3 DNA: TGCAGTGCTATGGCGCTCCCGCGGTACAATGAGCAGTTCTTC; J gene: TRBJ2-1; D gene: .; V gene: TRBV20-1; CDR3 length: 14; clone size: many
CDR3 protein: CASSTGGVYEQYF; CDR3 DNA: TGCGCCAGCAGCACTGGAGGGGTCTACGAGCAGTACTTC; J gene: TRBJ2-7; D gene: .; V gene: TRBV5-1; CDR3 length: 13; clone size: few
CDR3 protein: CSVEKTGGSGELFF; CDR3 DNA: TGCAGCGTGGAGAAGACAGGGGGCTCCGGGGAGCTGTTTTTT; J gene: TRBJ2-2; D gene: TRBD1; V gene: TRBV29-1; CDR3 length: 14; clone size: .
CDR3 protein: CASSHPGGTNTEAFF; CDR3 DNA: TGTGCCAGCAGCCATCCTGGGGGGACTAACACTGAAGCTTTCTTT; J gene: TRBJ1-1; D gene: .; V gene: TRBV16; CDR3 length: 15; clone size: few
CDR3 protein: CASSLREVGEQFF; CDR3 DNA: TGTGCCAGCAGCCTACGGGAGGTGGGTGAGCAGTTCTTC; J gene: TRBJ2-1; D gene: TRBD2; V gene: TRBV6-2/TRBV6-3; CDR3 length: 13; clone size: .
CDR3 protein: CASRDRVYNEQFF; CDR3 DNA: TGTGCCAGCAGGGACAGGGTTTACAATGAGCAGTTCTTC; J gene: TRBJ2-1; D gene: TRBD1; V gene: TRBV5-4; CDR3 length: 13; clone size: .
CDR3 protein: CASSAQGYYEQYF; CDR3 DNA: TGCGCCAGCAGTGCTCAGGGTTACTACGAGCAGTACTTC; J gene: TRBJ2-7; D gene: .; V gene: TRBV5-1; CDR3 length: 13; clone size: few
CDR3 protein: CASSHPLRVNTEAFF; CDR3 DNA: TGCGCCAGCAGCCATCCCCTAAGGGTGAACACTGAAGCTTTCTTT; J gene: TRBJ1-1; D gene: .; V gene: TRBV4-1; CDR3 length: 15; clone size: .
CDR3 protein: CSASGRNTGELFF; CDR3 DNA: TGCAGTGCTAGCGGGAGGAACACCGGGGAGCTGTTTTTT; J gene: TRBJ2-2; D gene: .; V gene: TRBV20-1; CDR3 length: 13; clone size: few
CDR3 protein: CATSATSGRAWEQYF; CDR3 DNA: TGTGCCACCAGCGCAACTAGCGGGAGGGCATGGGAGCAGTACTTC; J gene: TRBJ2-7; D gene: TRBD2; V gene: TRBV15; CDR3 length: 15; clone size: few
CDR3 protein: CASSHSGRALNEQFF; CDR3 DNA: TGTGCCAGCAGCCACAGCGGGAGGGCCCTGAATGAGCAGTTCTTC; J gene: TRBJ2-1; D gene: TRBD2; V gene: TRBV3-1; CDR3 length: 15; clone size: few
CDR3 protein: CASSLGAGAGETQYF; CDR3 DNA: TGTGCCAGCAGCTTAGGGGCAGGGGCAGGGGAGACCCAGTACTTC; J gene: TRBJ2-5; D gene: .; V gene: TRBV7-2; CDR3 length: 15; clone size: .
CDR3 protein: CASTPMGGGNNEQFF; CDR3 DNA: TGCGCCAGCACCCCGATGGGAGGGGGTAACAATGAGCAGTTCTTC; J gene: TRBJ2-1; D gene: .; V gene: TRBV5-1; CDR3 length: 15; clone size: few
CDR3 protein: CSGRLAGTDTQYF; CDR3 DNA: TGCAGCGGCCGACTAGCGGGTACAGATACGCAGTATTTT; J gene: TRBJ2-3; D gene: TRBD2; V gene: TRBV29-1; CDR3 length: 13; clone size: few
CDR3 protein: CASTPRLAGVNEQFF; CDR3 DNA: TGTGCCAGCACCCCTCGGCTAGCGGGAGTTAATGAGCAGTTCTTC; J gene: TRBJ2-1; D gene: TRBD2; V gene: TRBV5-4; CDR3 length: 15; clone size: .
CDR3 protein: CSAPAFPGTSGAETQYF; CDR3 DNA: TGCAGTGCCCCCGCCTTTCCCGGGACTAGCGGGGCAGAGACCCAGTACTTC; J gene: TRBJ2-5; D gene: TRBD2; V gene: TRBV20-1; CDR3 length: 17; clone size: .
CDR3 protein: CASSARGAVRAETQYF; CDR3 DNA: TGTGCCAGCAGTGCACGGGGGGCGGTGAGGGCGGAGACCCAGTACTTC; J gene: TRBJ2-5; D gene: .; V gene: TRBV7-2; CDR3 length: 16; clone size: .
CDR3 protein: CASSLGQPANEKLFF; CDR3 DNA: TGTGCCAGCAGCCTAGGCCAGCCGGCTAATGAAAAACTGTTTTTT; J gene: TRBJ1-4; D gene: .; V gene: TRBV7-9; CDR3 length: 15; clone size: few
CDR3 protein: CASSLSPGGSGANVLTF; CDR3 DNA: TGTGCCAGCAGCCTCTCCCCCGGGGGCTCTGGGGCCAACGTCCTGACTTTC; J gene: TRBJ2-6; D gene: .; V gene: TRBV7-2; CDR3 length: 17; clone size: .
CDR3 protein: CASSLAGVPPGKETQYF; CDR3 DNA: TGTGCCAGCAGCTTGGCCGGTGTCCCTCCCGGCAAAGAGACCCAGTACTTC; J gene: TRBJ2-5; D gene: .; V gene: TRBV5-4; CDR3 length: 17; clone size: .
CDR3 protein: CSARAAGPNTEAFF; CDR3 DNA: TGCAGTGCTAGAGCCGCTGGCCCTAACACTGAAGCTTTCTTT; J gene: TRBJ1-1; D gene: .; V gene: TRBV20-1; CDR3 length: 14; clone size: .
CDR3 protein: CASLTGQGGQPQHF; CDR3 DNA: TGTGCCAGCCTCACAGGACAGGGCGGTCAGCCCCAGCATTTT; J gene: TRBJ1-5; D gene: TRBD1; V gene: TRBV28; CDR3 length: 14; clone size: .
CDR3 protein: CASSPRRVTGQYF; CDR3 DNA: TGTGCCAGCAGCCCGCGCAGGGTGACGGGGCAGTACTTC; J gene: TRBJ2-7; D gene: .; V gene: TRBV11-2; CDR3 length: 13; clone size: few
CDR3 protein: CASRREAGDYEQYF; CDR3 DNA: TGTGCCAGCAGGAGGGAGGCGGGAGACTACGAGCAGTACTTC; J gene: TRBJ2-7; D gene: TRBD2; V gene: TRBV7-2; CDR3 length: 14; clone size: .
CDR3 protein: CASSRPPGEQYF; CDR3 DNA: TGTGCCAGCAGCCGTCCCCCGGGGGAGCAGTACTTC; J gene: TRBJ2-7; D gene: .; V gene: TRBV7-8; CDR3 length: 12; clone size: few
CDR3 protein: CASPSRGRVKNTGELFF; CDR3 DNA: TGCGCCAGTCCCTCACGCGGGAGGGTGAAGAACACCGGGGAGCTGTTTTTT; J gene: TRBJ2-2; D gene: TRBD2; V gene: TRBV5-1; CDR3 length: 17; clone size: .
CDR3 protein: CASSQEGHYGYTF; CDR3 DNA: TGCGCCAGCAGCCAGGAGGGCCACTATGGCTACACCTTC; J gene: TRBJ1-2; D gene: .; V gene: TRBV4-3; CDR3 length: 13; clone size: .
CDR3 protein: CASKGDGAYEQYF; CDR3 DNA: TGCGCCAGCAAGGGGGACGGAGCCTACGAGCAGTACTTC; J gene: TRBJ2-7; D gene: .; V gene: TRBV5-1; CDR3 length: 13; clone size: few
CDR3 protein: CTSRDHGTGYEQYF; CDR3 DNA: TGTACCAGCAGAGATCACGGGACAGGCTACGAGCAGTACTTC; J gene: TRBJ2-7; D gene: TRBD1; V gene: TRBV6-2/TRBV6-3; CDR3 length: 14; clone size: once
CDR3 protein: CAVTEEREMSDTQYF; CDR3 DNA: TGTGCCGTCACCGAGGAGCGGGAAATGTCGGATACGCAGTATTTT; J gene: TRBJ2-3; D gene: TRBD2; V gene: TRBV10-3; CDR3 length: 15; clone size: few
CDR3 protein: CASTSFNEQFF; CDR3 DNA: TGTGCCAGTACCTCCTTCAATGAGCAGTTCTTC; J gene: TRBJ2-1; D gene: .; V gene: TRBV19; CDR3 length: 11; clone size: .
CDR3 protein: CASSSGQGAAGTYEQYF; CDR3 DNA: TGTGCCAGCAGCTCCGGACAGGGGGCAGCTGGGACCTACGAGCAGTACTTC; J gene: TRBJ2-7; D gene: TRBD1; V gene: TRBV28; CDR3 length: 17; clone size: few
CDR3 protein: CASSLGQAAVGYGYTF; CDR3 DNA: TGTGCCAGCAGTTTAGGGCAAGCGGCGGTAGGCTATGGCTACACCTTC; J gene: TRBJ1-2; D gene: .; V gene: TRBV12-3/TRBV12-4; CDR3 length: 16; clone size: .
CDR3 protein: CASSLAPTSGTGELFF; CDR3 DNA: TGTGCCAGCAGCTTGGCCCCAACAAGCGGCACCGGGGAGCTGTTTTTT; J gene: TRBJ2-2; D gene: .; V gene: TRBV5-5; CDR3 length: 16; clone size: few
CDR3 protein: CSAGVSVGTNEQFF; CDR3 DNA: TGCAGTGCGGGGGTATCTGTCGGGACAAATGAGCAGTTCTTC; J gene: TRBJ2-1; D gene: .; V gene: TRBV20-1; CDR3 length: 14; clone size: .
CDR3 protein: CASSLGGKTSMYF; CDR3 DNA: TGTGCCAGCAGCTTAGGTGGTAAGACTTCGATGTACTTC; J gene: TRBJ2-5; D gene: .; V gene: TRBV7-2; CDR3 length: 13; clone size: few